The entry below describes one T cell receptor beta chain. Its target is unknown. This entry is derived from a study of T-cell memory formation after mild COVID-19. Study-wide points: Shrinking CD4+ clones were chiefly CM and EM; CD8+ ones were chiefly EMRA.

TCRdb called the 5' RACE reads again in MiXCR, with one record for every CDR3 protein. The sample consists of 550,000 to 650,000 distinct CDR3 sequences, 17% of them appearing once. The V end was cut by 4 bases, the J end by 0 bases, with 16 bases between. Germline assignment: CDR1 MGHDK and CDR2 SYGVNS. This CDR3 is built from 16 residues. V and J are TRBV25-1 and TRBJ2-7; D may correspond to TRBD1 or TRBD2 (5 bases each). Sequencing was performed on PBMCs or a T cell subset sorted from them (not recorded which). This clonotype was obtained from an adult woman who had mild COVID-19 (a few samples of this study predate the infection). Cell type and time point are not known. The CDR3 bases are TGTGCCAGCAGTGTCAGGGTTCGCGGGCTCTCCTACGAGCAGTACTTC. This sequence encodes CASSVRVRGLSYEQYF.